A selection of T cell receptor beta chains follows, all from one sample in a study of a mutant IDH1 vaccine in newly diagnosed glioma. Antigens of these TCRs are unknown. TCRdb's table, derived via immunoSEQ multiplex PCR, lists solely in-frame clones and lacks some. The data show approximately 50,000 clones, around 78% seen once. The source material was PBMCs, sampled from a glioma patient whose treatment included an IDH1 peptide vaccine. Receptor source: a man aged 40-49 years with glioma. Each CDR3 is given with its conserved first and last residue. The D gene is left open where the match is weak. Clone sizes are given selectively: once, few, many, or a class where the clone is expanded.

clone size: -
V gene: TRBV5-5
J gene: TRBJ1-2
D gene: -
CDR3 protein: CASSLEGAANYGYTF
CDR3 DNA: TGTGCCAGCAGCTTAGAAGGGGCGGCTAACTATGGCTACACCTTC

clone size: -
V gene: TRBV6-5
J gene: TRBJ2-7
D gene: TRBD2
CDR3 protein: CASRPGLVSYEQYF
CDR3 DNA: TGTGCCAGCAGGCCTGGACTAGTATCCTACGAGCAGTACTTC

clone size: -
V gene: TRBV11-1
J gene: TRBJ1-1
D gene: TRBD1
CDR3 protein: CASSNRRDREAFF
CDR3 DNA: TGTGCCAGCAGCAACCGCCGGGACAGGGAAGCTTTCTTT

clone size: -
V gene: TRBV15
J gene: TRBJ2-1
D gene: -
CDR3 protein: CATSRDVNTNEQFF
CDR3 DNA: TGTGCCACCAGCAGAGACGTCAATACCAATGAGCAGTTCTTC

clone size: -
V gene: TRBV19
J gene: TRBJ2-5
D gene: TRBD2
CDR3 protein: CASSTLGLAVQETQYF
CDR3 DNA: TGTGCCAGTAGTACCCTTGGACTAGCAGTCCAAGAGACCCAGTACTTC

clone size: -
V gene: TRBV4-3
J gene: TRBJ1-4
D gene: TRBD1
CDR3 protein: CASSPTGGVEKLFF
CDR3 DNA: TGCGCCAGCAGCCCGACAGGGGGCGTTGAAAAACTGTTTTTT

clone size: -
V gene: TRBV7-8
J gene: TRBJ2-3
D gene: -
CDR3 protein: CASSFNGHTDTQYF
CDR3 DNA: TGTGCCAGCAGCTTTAACGGTCACACAGATACGCAGTATTTT

clone size: -
V gene: TRBV7-8
J gene: TRBJ2-3
D gene: -
CDR3 protein: CASNLIPSTDTQYF
CDR3 DNA: TGTGCCAGCAACCTTATCCCGAGCACAGATACGCAGTATTTT

clone size: -
V gene: TRBV5-5
J gene: TRBJ1-1
D gene: TRBD1
CDR3 protein: CASSSRTGGGTEAFF
CDR3 DNA: TGTGCCAGCAGCTCTCGGACAGGTGGGGGCACTGAAGCTTTCTTT

clone size: -
V gene: TRBV10-3
J gene: TRBJ1-1
D gene: -
CDR3 protein: CAISGGTGGFMNTEAFF
CDR3 DNA: TGTGCCATCAGTGGAGGGACTGGAGGGTTCATGAACACTGAAGCTTTCTTT

clone size: few
V gene: TRBV6-1
J gene: TRBJ1-1
D gene: -
CDR3 protein: CASTFGEGREAFF
CDR3 DNA: TGTGCCAGCACCTTCGGAGAGGGCAGGGAGGCTTTCTTT

clone size: -
V gene: TRBV5-4
J gene: TRBJ2-4
D gene: -
CDR3 protein: CASSPPGGPAKNIQYF
CDR3 DNA: TGTGCCAGCAGCCCCCCAGGGGGGCCGGCCAAAAACATTCAGTACTTC

clone size: few
V gene: TRBV30
J gene: TRBJ2-3
D gene: -
CDR3 protein: CAWSLAGTDTQYF
CDR3 DNA: TGTGCCTGGAGTCTGGCAGGAACAGATACGCAGTATTTT

clone size: -
V gene: TRBV10-3
J gene: TRBJ2-5
D gene: -
CDR3 protein: CAISKKWTAGGQETQYF
CDR3 DNA: TGTGCCATCAGCAAAAAGTGGACAGCTGGGGGGCAAGAGACCCAGTACTTC

clone size: -
V gene: TRBV11-2
J gene: TRBJ1-3
D gene: TRBD1
CDR3 protein: CASSHRDRPTSGNTIYF
CDR3 DNA: TGTGCCAGCAGCCATAGGGACAGACCAACCTCTGGAAACACCATATATTTT

clone size: -
V gene: TRBV2
J gene: TRBJ1-2
D gene: TRBD1
CDR3 protein: CASSTDRGAYGYTF
CDR3 DNA: TGTGCCAGCAGTACAGACAGGGGGGCCTATGGCTACACCTTC

clone size: few
V gene: TRBV2
J gene: TRBJ1-4
D gene: TRBD1
CDR3 protein: CASSRDRNEKLFF
CDR3 DNA: TGTGCCAGCAGCAGGGACAGGAATGAAAAACTGTTTTTT

clone size: few
V gene: TRBV28
J gene: TRBJ1-5
D gene: -
CDR3 protein: CASSFLIGNQPQHF
CDR3 DNA: TGTGCCAGCAGTTTCCTGATTGGCAATCAGCCCCAGCATTTT

clone size: -
V gene: TRBV29-1
J gene: TRBJ2-1
D gene: -
CDR3 protein: CSCLGIGNEQFF
CDR3 DNA: TGCAGCTGCCTAGGAATTGGGAATGAGCAGTTCTTC

clone size: -
V gene: TRBV7-9
J gene: TRBJ1-2
D gene: -
CDR3 protein: CASSLDGLFYGYTF
CDR3 DNA: TGTGCCAGCAGCTTAGATGGGCTTTTCTATGGCTACACCTTC

clone size: -
V gene: TRBV27
J gene: TRBJ2-2
D gene: TRBD1
CDR3 protein: CASRPQGTGENTGELFF
CDR3 DNA: TGTGCCAGCAGACCCCAAGGGACAGGGGAGAACACCGGGGAGCTGTTTTTT

clone size: few
V gene: TRBV9
J gene: TRBJ2-2
D gene: -
CDR3 protein: CASSSRGASNTGELFF
CDR3 DNA: TGTGCCAGCAGCTCACGCGGGGCGTCGAACACCGGGGAGCTGTTTTTT

clone size: -
V gene: TRBV19
J gene: TRBJ2-6
D gene: TRBD1
CDR3 protein: CASSMRQGYGDGANVLTF
CDR3 DNA: TGTGCCAGTAGTATGCGACAGGGGTACGGGGATGGGGCCAACGTCCTGACTTTC

clone size: -
V gene: TRBV5-1
J gene: TRBJ2-1
D gene: -
CDR3 protein: CASSLGHQEYNEQFF
CDR3 DNA: TGCGCCAGCAGCTTGGGACACCAAGAGTACAATGAGCAGTTCTTC

clone size: -
V gene: TRBV6-6
J gene: TRBJ1-2
D gene: -
CDR3 protein: CASSSTGRGGYTF
CDR3 DNA: TGTGCCAGCAGTTCAACAGGGCGTGGAGGCTACACCTTC

clone size: -
V gene: TRBV6-6
J gene: TRBJ1-1
D gene: -
CDR3 protein: CASSYSRDTEAFF
CDR3 DNA: TGTGCCAGCAGTTACTCCAGGGACACTGAAGCTTTCTTT

clone size: -
V gene: TRBV4-1
J gene: TRBJ2-1
D gene: -
CDR3 protein: CASSQDRDYSHNEQFF
CDR3 DNA: TGCGCCAGCAGCCAAGATCGAGACTACTCTCACAATGAGCAGTTCTTC

clone size: -
V gene: TRBV18
J gene: TRBJ2-7
D gene: -
CDR3 protein: CASSPRSYEQYF
CDR3 DNA: TGTGCCAGCTCACCAAGGAGCTACGAGCAGTACTTC

clone size: -
V gene: TRBV5-6
J gene: TRBJ1-2
D gene: -
CDR3 protein: CASSLGPGEDYGYTF
CDR3 DNA: TGTGCCAGCAGCTTGGGACCCGGAGAAGACTATGGCTACACCTTC

clone size: -
V gene: TRBV5-1
J gene: TRBJ2-3
D gene: TRBD1
CDR3 protein: CASSPDRNTDTQYF
CDR3 DNA: TGCGCCAGCAGCCCGGACAGGAACACAGATACGCAGTATTTT

clone size: few
V gene: TRBV19
J gene: TRBJ2-4
D gene: -
CDR3 protein: CASRGVARTETKNIQYF
CDR3 DNA: TGTGCCAGTAGGGGTGTTGCCAGAACCGAGACCAAAAACATTCAGTACTTC

clone size: -
V gene: TRBV27
J gene: TRBJ2-1
D gene: TRBD1
CDR3 protein: CASSGQALNEQFF
CDR3 DNA: TGTGCCAGCAGTGGACAGGCCTTGAATGAGCAGTTCTTC

clone size: -
V gene: TRBV4-1
J gene: TRBJ2-1
D gene: TRBD2
CDR3 protein: CASSQVALAGDEQFF
CDR3 DNA: TGCGCCAGCAGCCAAGTCGCACTAGCGGGAGATGAGCAGTTCTTC

clone size: -
V gene: TRBV5-5
J gene: TRBJ1-5
D gene: -
CDR3 protein: CASSFGGDNQPQHF
CDR3 DNA: TGTGCCAGCAGCTTTGGGGGGGACAATCAGCCCCAGCATTTT

clone size: once
V gene: TRBV5-4
J gene: TRBJ2-6
D gene: -
CDR3 protein: CASSPWVASGANVLTF
CDR3 DNA: TGTGCCAGCAGCCCCTGGGTTGCCTCTGGGGCCAACGTCCTGACTTTC

clone size: -
V gene: TRBV11-3
J gene: TRBJ2-1
D gene: -
CDR3 protein: CASTNRGGDTLGDEQFF
CDR3 DNA: TGTGCCAGCACCAATAGGGGTGGGGACACCCTGGGTGATGAGCAGTTCTTC

clone size: -
V gene: TRBV11-2
J gene: TRBJ1-1
D gene: TRBD1
CDR3 protein: CASRTGGGNTEAFF
CDR3 DNA: TGTGCCAGCAGAACAGGGGGCGGGAACACTGAAGCTTTCTTT

clone size: -
V gene: TRBV7-2
J gene: TRBJ2-1
D gene: -
CDR3 protein: CASSLQADNEQFF
CDR3 DNA: TGTGCCAGCAGCTTACAAGCGGACAATGAGCAGTTCTTC

clone size: -
V gene: TRBV7-9
J gene: TRBJ1-2
D gene: TRBD1
CDR3 protein: CASSGTGGGGYTF
CDR3 DNA: TGTGCCAGCAGCGGGACAGGGGGCGGTGGCTACACCTTC

clone size: -
V gene: TRBV30
J gene: TRBJ1-1
D gene: TRBD1
CDR3 protein: CAWSELTGFVTEAFF
CDR3 DNA: TGTGCCTGGAGTGAATTGACAGGGTTCGTGACTGAAGCTTTCTTT

clone size: -
V gene: TRBV4-1
J gene: TRBJ1-5
D gene: -
CDR3 protein: CASSQVGRDFTNQPQHF
CDR3 DNA: TGCGCCAGCAGCCAAGTCGGCCGGGATTTTACAAATCAGCCCCAGCATTTT

clone size: once
V gene: TRBV14
J gene: TRBJ2-3
D gene: TRBD2
CDR3 protein: CASSQDRDYTDTQYF
CDR3 DNA: TGTGCCAGCAGCCAAGATCGGGACTATACAGATACGCAGTATTTT